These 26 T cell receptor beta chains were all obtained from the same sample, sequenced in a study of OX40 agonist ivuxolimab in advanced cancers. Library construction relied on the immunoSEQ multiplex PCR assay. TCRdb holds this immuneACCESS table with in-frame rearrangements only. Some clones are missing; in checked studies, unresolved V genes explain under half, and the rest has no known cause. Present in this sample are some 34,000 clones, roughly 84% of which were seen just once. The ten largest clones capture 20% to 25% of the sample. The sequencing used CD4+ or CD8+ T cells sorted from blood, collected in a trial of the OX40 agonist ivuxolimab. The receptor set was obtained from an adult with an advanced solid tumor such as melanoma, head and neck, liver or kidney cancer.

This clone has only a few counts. The CDR3 DNA reads as TGTGCCATCAGAGAACCGGGACAGGGAGACGAGCAGTACTTC. This translates into CAIREPGQGDEQYF. The V gene is TRBV10-3, the J gene TRBJ2-7, with TRBD1 identical over 9 bases. V lost 6 bases, J lost 5 bases, and 8 bases stayed unmatched. Germline lookup yields CDR1 ENHRY and CDR2 SYGVKD. The CDR3 is made up of 14 amino acids.

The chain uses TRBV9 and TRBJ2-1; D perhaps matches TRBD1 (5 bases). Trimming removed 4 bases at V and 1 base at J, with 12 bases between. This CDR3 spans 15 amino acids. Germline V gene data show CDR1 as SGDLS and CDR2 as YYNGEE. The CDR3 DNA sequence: TGTGCCAGCAGCTCAGAAGGGGCTTCCTACAATGAGCAGTTCTTC. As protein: CASSSEGASYNEQFF.

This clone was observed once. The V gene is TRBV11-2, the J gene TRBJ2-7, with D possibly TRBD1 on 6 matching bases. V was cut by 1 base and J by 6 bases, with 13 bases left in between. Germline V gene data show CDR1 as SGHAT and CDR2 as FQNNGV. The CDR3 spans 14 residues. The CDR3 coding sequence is TGTGCCAGCAGCTTAGTCTTTACAGGGCCCGAGCAGTACTTC. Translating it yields CASSLVFTGPEQYF. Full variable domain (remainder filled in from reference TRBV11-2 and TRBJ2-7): EAGVAQSPRYKIIEKRQSVAFWCNPISGHATLYWYQQILGQGPKLLIQFQNNGVVDDSQLPKDRFSAERLKGVDSTLKIQPAKLEDSAVYLCASSLVFTGPEQYFGPGTRLTVT.

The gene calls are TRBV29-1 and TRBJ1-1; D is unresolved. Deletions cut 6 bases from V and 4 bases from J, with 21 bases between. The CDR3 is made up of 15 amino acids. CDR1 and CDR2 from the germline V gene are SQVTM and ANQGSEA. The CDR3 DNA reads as TGCAGCGTCACCTCTGGCCACTCAGTGAGCACTGAAGCTTTCTTT. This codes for CSVTSGHSVSTEAFF.

The CDR3 DNA reads TGTGCCAGCAGTTTTGGACAGTACTATGGCTACACCTTC. It specifies CASSFGQYYGYTF. The chain employs TRBV28 and TRBJ1-2; a possible D gene is TRBD1 (6 bases). The length of the CDR3 is 13 residues. Germline V lookup: CDR1 MDHEN, CDR2 SYDVKM. Trimming left V 3 bases short and J 3 bases short, with 8 bases between.

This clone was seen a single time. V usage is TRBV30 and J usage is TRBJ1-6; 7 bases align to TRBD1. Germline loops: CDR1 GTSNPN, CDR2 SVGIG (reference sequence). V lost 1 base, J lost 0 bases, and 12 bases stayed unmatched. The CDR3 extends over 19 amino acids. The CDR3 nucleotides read TGTGCCTGGAGTGACCCAAACAGGGGTTTTCGCTCCTATAATTCACCCCTCCACTTT. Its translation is CAWSDPNRGFRSYNSPLHF.

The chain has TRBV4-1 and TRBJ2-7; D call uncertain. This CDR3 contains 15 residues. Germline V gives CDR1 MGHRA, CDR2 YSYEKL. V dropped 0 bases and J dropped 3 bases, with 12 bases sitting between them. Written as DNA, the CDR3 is TGCGCCAGCAGCCAAGAGGGCGATAGCAGCTACGAGCAGTACTTC. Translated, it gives CASSQEGDSSYEQYF.

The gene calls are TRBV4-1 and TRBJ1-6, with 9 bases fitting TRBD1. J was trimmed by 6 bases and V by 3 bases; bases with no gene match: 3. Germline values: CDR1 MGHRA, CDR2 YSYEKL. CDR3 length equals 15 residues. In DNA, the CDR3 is TGCGCCAGCAGCCACGACAGGGGGTCTAATTCACCCCTCCACTTT. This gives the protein CASSHDRGSNSPLHF.

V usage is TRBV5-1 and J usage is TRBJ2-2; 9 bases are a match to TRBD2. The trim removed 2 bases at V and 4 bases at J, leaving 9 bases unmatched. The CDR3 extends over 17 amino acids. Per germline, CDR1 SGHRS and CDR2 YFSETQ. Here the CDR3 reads CASSFRAGGPTTGELFF. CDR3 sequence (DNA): TGCGCCAGCAGCTTCCGAGCGGGGGGTCCGACCACCGGGGAGCTGTTTTTT.

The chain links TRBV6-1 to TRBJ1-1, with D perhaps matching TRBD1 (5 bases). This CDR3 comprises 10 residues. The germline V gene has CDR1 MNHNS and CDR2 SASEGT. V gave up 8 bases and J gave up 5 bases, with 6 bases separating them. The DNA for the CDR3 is TGTGCCAGCGAGGGGACTGAAGCTTTCTTT. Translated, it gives CASEGTEAFF.

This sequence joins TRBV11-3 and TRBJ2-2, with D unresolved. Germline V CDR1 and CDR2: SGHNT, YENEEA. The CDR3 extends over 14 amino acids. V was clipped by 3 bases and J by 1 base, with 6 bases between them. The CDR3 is CASSFPGNTGELFF. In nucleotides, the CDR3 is TGTGCCAGCAGCTTTCCCGGGAACACCGGGGAGCTGTTTTTT.

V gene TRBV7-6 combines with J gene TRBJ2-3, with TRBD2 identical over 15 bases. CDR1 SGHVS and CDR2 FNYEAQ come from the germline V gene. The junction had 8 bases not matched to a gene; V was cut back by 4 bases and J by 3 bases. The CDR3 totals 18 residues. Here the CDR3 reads CASSSRRGLAGGTDTQYF. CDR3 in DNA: TGTGCCAGCAGCTCCCGACGGGGACTAGCGGGAGGAACAGATACGCAGTATTTT. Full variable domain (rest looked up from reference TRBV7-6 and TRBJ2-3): GAGVSQSPRYKVTKRGQDVALRCDPISGHVSLYWYRQALGQGPEFLTYFNYEAQQDKSGLPNDRFSAERPEGSISTLTIQRTEQRDSAMYRCASSSRRGLAGGTDTQYFGPGTRLTVL.

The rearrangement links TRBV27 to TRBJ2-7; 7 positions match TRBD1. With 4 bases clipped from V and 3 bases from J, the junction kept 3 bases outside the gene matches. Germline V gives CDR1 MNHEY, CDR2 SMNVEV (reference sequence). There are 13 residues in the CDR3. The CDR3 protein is CASSSTGLYEQYF. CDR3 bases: TGTGCCAGCAGTTCGACAGGGCTCTACGAGCAGTACTTC.

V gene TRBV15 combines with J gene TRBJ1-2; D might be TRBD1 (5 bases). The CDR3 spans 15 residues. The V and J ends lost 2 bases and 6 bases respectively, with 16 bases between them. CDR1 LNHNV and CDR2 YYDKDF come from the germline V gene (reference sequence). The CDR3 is CATSRNRGGVDGYTF. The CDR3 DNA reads TGTGCCACCAGCAGAAACCGCGGGGGAGTGGATGGCTACACCTTC.

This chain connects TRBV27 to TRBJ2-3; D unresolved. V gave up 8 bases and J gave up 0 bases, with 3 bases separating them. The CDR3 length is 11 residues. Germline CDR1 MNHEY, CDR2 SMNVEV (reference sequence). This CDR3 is CASLSTDTQYF. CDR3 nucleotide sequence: TGTGCCAGCCTCAGCACAGATACGCAGTATTTT.

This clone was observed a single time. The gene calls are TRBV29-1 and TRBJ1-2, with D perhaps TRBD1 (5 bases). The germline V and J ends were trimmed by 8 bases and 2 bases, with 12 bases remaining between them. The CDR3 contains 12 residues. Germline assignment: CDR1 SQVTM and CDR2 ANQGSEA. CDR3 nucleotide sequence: TGCAGCTCGGTAGGGACCAACTATGGCTACACCTTC. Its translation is CSSVGTNYGYTF.

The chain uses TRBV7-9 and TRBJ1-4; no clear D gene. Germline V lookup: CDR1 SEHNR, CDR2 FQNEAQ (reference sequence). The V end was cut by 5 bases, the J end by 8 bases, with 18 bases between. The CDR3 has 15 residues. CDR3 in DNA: TGTGCCAGCAGCGGTACAACTGTGACTCCGGAAAAACTGTTTTTT. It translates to CASSGTTVTPEKLFF.

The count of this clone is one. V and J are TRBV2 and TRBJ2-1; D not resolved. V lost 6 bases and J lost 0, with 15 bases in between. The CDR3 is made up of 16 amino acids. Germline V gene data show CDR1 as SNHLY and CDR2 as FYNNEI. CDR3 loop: CASSFSRLSSYNEQFF. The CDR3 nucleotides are TGTGCCAGCAGCTTCTCAAGGTTGAGCTCCTACAATGAGCAGTTCTTC.

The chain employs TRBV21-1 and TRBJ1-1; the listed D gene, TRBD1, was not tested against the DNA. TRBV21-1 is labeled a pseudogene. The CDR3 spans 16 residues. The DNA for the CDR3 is TGTGCCAGCAACACCCGACAGGGGATCGCGGACACTGAAGCTTTCTTT. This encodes CASNTRQGIADTEAFF.

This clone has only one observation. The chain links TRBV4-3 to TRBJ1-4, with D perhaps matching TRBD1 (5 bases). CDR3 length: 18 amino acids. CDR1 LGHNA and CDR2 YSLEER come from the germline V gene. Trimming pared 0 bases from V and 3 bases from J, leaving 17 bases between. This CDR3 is CASSQEFMRGRANEKLFF. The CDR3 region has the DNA TGCGCCAGCAGCCAAGAGTTCATGCGGGGACGGGCTAATGAAAAACTGTTTTTT.

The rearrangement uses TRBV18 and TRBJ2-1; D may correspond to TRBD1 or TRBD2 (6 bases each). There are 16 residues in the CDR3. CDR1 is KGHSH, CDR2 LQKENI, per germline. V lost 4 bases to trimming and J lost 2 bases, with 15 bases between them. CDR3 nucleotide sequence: TGTGCCAGCTCACTAGAAAGGGGGGCAGCCTACAATGAGCAGTTCTTC. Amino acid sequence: CASSLERGAAYNEQFF. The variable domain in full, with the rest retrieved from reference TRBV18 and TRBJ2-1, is NAGVMQNPRHLVRRRGQEARLRCSPMKGHSHVYWYRQLPEEGLKFMVYLQKENIIDESGMPKERFSAEFPKEGPSILRIQQVVRGDSAAYFCASSLERGAAYNEQFFGPGTRLTVL.

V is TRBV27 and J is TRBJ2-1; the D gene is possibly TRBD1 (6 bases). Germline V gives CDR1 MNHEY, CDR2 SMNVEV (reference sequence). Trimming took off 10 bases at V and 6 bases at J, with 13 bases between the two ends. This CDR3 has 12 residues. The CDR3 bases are TGTGCCACTCAGGGGTCGTCCAATGAGCAGTTCTTC. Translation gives CATQGSSNEQFF.

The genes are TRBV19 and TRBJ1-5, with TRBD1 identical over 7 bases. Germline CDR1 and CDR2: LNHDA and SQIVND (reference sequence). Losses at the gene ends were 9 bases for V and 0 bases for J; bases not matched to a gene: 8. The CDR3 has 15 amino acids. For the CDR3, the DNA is TGTGCCAGCAAGGGGGCAGAAAATAGCAATCAGCCCCAGCATTTT. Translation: CASKGAENSNQPQHF.

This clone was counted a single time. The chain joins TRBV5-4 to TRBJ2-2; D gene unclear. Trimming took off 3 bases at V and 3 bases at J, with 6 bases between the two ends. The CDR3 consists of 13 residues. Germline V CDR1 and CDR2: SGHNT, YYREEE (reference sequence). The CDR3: CASSSQYTGELFF. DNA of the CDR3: TGTGCCAGCAGCTCTCAATACACCGGGGAGCTGTTTTTT.

In DNA, the CDR3 is TGTGCCAGCAGCTTCCCAGGGGGAGGGGCCGACAATGAGCAGTTCTTC. It yields the protein CASSFPGGGADNEQFF. The V call is TRBV5-6, the J call TRBJ2-1, with D possibly being TRBD1 or TRBD2 (7 bases each). The CDR3 consists of 16 residues. Trimming cost V 2 bases and J 5 bases, with 17 bases left between them. CDR1 and CDR2 from the germline V gene are SGHDT and YYEEEE.

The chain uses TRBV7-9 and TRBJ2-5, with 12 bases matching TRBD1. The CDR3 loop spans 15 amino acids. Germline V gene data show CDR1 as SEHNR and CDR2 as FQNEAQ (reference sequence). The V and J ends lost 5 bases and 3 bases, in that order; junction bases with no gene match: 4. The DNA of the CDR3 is TGTGCCAGCAGCCTGGGACAGGGGGCTGAAGAGACCCAGTACTTC. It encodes CASSLGQGAEETQYF.